These 24 T cell receptor beta chains were sequenced from one sample in a study of T cell responses to AZD1222 COVID-19 vaccine. Assay used: immunoSEQ multiplex PCR; TCRdb lists only in-frame clones, some missing. The sample lists about 150,000 clones; roughly nine tenths were seen once. The sequencing here drew on peripheral blood, taken 28 days after the second AZD1222 dose. Every receptor here comes from an adult who received the AZD1222 COVID-19 vaccine.

This clone was seen ten or more times. The chain employs TRBV21-1 and TRBJ1-2. TRBV21-1 is shown as a pseudogene. The CDR3 has 17 amino acids. The CDR3 here is CASSIQGGDSYHYGYTF. For the CDR3, the DNA is TGTGCCAGCAGCATCCAAGGGGGGGACAGCTACCACTATGGCTACACCTTC.

The table lists this clone with a few counts. CDR3 sequence (DNA): TGCGCCAGCAGTCAGCCGCGACAGGGTTGGCTTCGATCTGGGGCCAACGTCCTGACTTTC. Residues: CASSQPRQGWLRSGANVLTF. The gene calls are TRBV23-1 and TRBJ2-6, with TRBD1 matching 7 bases. TRBV23-1 is filed as an ORF, its function uncertain. The CDR3 covers 20 residues. Unmatched junction bases numbered 15, after V lost 3 bases and J lost 1 base.

The rearrangement joins TRBV14 to TRBJ2-7; D not resolved. Deletions cut 0 bases from V and 4 bases from J, with 10 bases between. The length of the CDR3 is 14 residues. Germline V CDR1 and CDR2: SGHDN, FVKESK. CDR3 region: CASSQDFLGYEQYF. The DNA of the CDR3 is TGTGCCAGCAGCCAAGATTTCTTAGGGTACGAGCAGTACTTC. The complete variable domain, with remaining parts taken from reference TRBV14 and TRBJ2-7, reads EAGVTQFPSHSVIEKGQTVTLRCDPISGHDNLYWYRRVMGKEIKFLLHFVKESKQDESGMPNNRFLAERTGGTYSTLKVQPAELEDSGVYFCASSQDFLGYEQYFGPGTRLTVT.

This chain links TRBV24-1 with TRBJ2-3; TRBD2 matches 10 bases. The CDR3 spans 17 residues. The V gene end was trimmed by 2 bases and the J gene end by 4 bases; junction bases not matched to a gene: 8. In germline, CDR1 is KGHDR, CDR2 SFDVKD. The CDR3 DNA sequence: TGTGCCACCAGTGATTGGGGTCTAGCGGGAGTCGCAGATACGCAGTATTTT. This gives the protein CATSDWGLAGVADTQYF.

The chain combines TRBV25-1 with TRBJ1-1, with TRBD1 matching over 10 bases. The ends lost 6 bases at V and 7 bases at J; junction bases unmatched: 5. The germline CDR1 and CDR2 sequences are MGHDK and SYGVNS. This CDR3 spans 13 amino acids. In DNA, the CDR3 is TGTGCCAGCAGAGGACAGGGGGTGTTTGAAGCTTTCTTT. Translated: CASRGQGVFEAFF.

This chain uses TRBV4-3 with TRBJ2-3; 7 bases line up with TRBD1. The CDR3 loop spans 16 amino acids. Germline V gene sequence: CDR1 LGHNA, CDR2 YSLEER. J lost 1 base, V lost 0 bases, and 4 bases had no gene match. CDR3 DNA: TGCGCCAGCAGCCAAGATTTCCAGGGGGGCACAGATACGCAGTATTTT. Encoded protein: CASSQDFQGGTDTQYF.

V is TRBV19 and J is TRBJ2-3; 7 positions agree with TRBD2. The CDR3 is made up of 15 amino acids. With V trimmed by 5 bases and J by 7 bases, 12 bases remained unmatched. The germline CDR1 and CDR2 sequences are LNHDA and SQIVND (reference sequence). The CDR3 loop is CASSASAGVSNTQYF. The CDR3 DNA is TGTGCCAGTAGTGCATCTGCGGGGGTTAGTAATACGCAGTATTTT.

This clone was seen only a few times. The chain employs TRBV27 and TRBJ1-6; D gene ambiguous. The germline gives CDR1 MNHEY, CDR2 SMNVEV (reference sequence). V was shortened by 7 bases and J by 7 bases, with 11 bases between the two germline ends. The CDR3 consists of 13 residues. CDR3 DNA sequence: TGTGCCAGCACCACGGGCAGGAATTCACCCCTCCACTTT. It translates to CASTTGRNSPLHF.

J is TRBJ1-6 and V is TRBV6-1; D call uncertain. Trimming took off 0 bases at V and 7 bases at J, with 10 bases between the two ends. Germline V gene lookup returns CDR1 MNHNS and CDR2 SASEGT. CDR3 size: 15 residues. The CDR3 spells CASSEATVWNSPLHF. The CDR3 region has the DNA TGTGCCAGCAGTGAAGCTACGGTCTGGAATTCACCCCTCCACTTT.

V usage is TRBV18 and J usage is TRBJ2-5; 8 positions agree with TRBD2. This CDR3 has 16 residues. The germline V gene has CDR1 KGHSH and CDR2 LQKENI. V was pared by 5 bases and J by 5 bases, with 13 bases of the junction left unmatched. CDR3: CASSGGASGRVETQYF. The CDR3 nucleotides read TGTGCCAGCTCAGGAGGGGCTAGCGGGCGAGTTGAGACCCAGTACTTC. The whole variable domain, filled in from reference TRBV18 and TRBJ2-5, reads NAGVMQNPRHLVRRRGQEARLRCSPMKGHSHVYWYRQLPEEGLKFMVYLQKENIIDESGMPKERFSAEFPKEGPSILRIQQVVRGDSAAYFCASSGGASGRVETQYFGPGTRLLVL.

V usage is TRBV5-6 and J usage is TRBJ2-3; no firm D call. The CDR3 spans 15 residues. V gave up 2 bases and J gave up 0 bases, with 10 bases separating them. From germline, CDR1 is SGHDT and CDR2 YYEEEE. The CDR3 nucleotides are TGTGCCAGCAGCTTCGAGACTCCTAGCACAGATACGCAGTATTTT. It specifies CASSFETPSTDTQYF. The variable domain in full, with the rest retrieved from reference TRBV5-6 and TRBJ2-3, is DAGVTQSPTHLIKTRGQQVTLRCSPKSGHDTVSWYQQALGQGPQFIFQYYEEEERQRGNFPDRFSGHQFPNYSSELNVNALLLGDSALYLCASSFETPSTDTQYFGPGTRLTVL.

The chain joins TRBV6-5 to TRBJ2-2; D not resolved. The CDR3 spans 12 residues. Germline-derived CDR1 and CDR2 are MNHEY and SVGAGI. V shed 6 bases and J shed 5 bases, with 7 bases lying between them. The CDR3: CASSGVTGELFF. The CDR3 DNA sequence: TGTGCCAGCAGCGGTGTTACCGGGGAGCTGTTTTTT.

V usage is TRBV19 and J usage is TRBJ2-5; 8 bases match TRBD1. Germline lookup yields CDR1 LNHDA and CDR2 SQIVND (reference sequence). The CDR3 covers 13 residues. J gave up 5 bases and V 7 bases, and 6 bases lay outside the gene matches. As DNA, the CDR3 is TGTGCCAGTACCACGACAGGGGTCGAGACCCAGTACTTC. It codes for CASTTTGVETQYF.

The chain is built from TRBV7-8 and TRBJ2-5, with D hard to call. V lost 5 bases and J 3 bases, leaving 10 bases between the germline ends. Germline-derived CDR1 and CDR2 are SGHVS and FQNEAQ. The CDR3 totals 13 residues. CDR3 nucleotide sequence: TGTGCCAGCAGCCTCTATACCGAAGAGACCCAGTACTTC. It specifies CASSLYTEETQYF.

V usage is TRBV3-1 (or the pseudogene TRBV3-2) and J usage is TRBJ1-2; 7 nucleotides line up with TRBD1. The CDR3 sequence is 14 residues long. V was pared by 4 bases and J by 7 bases, with 9 bases of the junction left unmatched. From germline, CDR1 is LGHDT and CDR2 YNNKEL (reference sequence). The DNA for the CDR3 is TGTGCCAGCAGCCGTACAGACAGGGACCCTGGCTACACCTTC. It codes for CASSRTDRDPGYTF.

This chain uses TRBV6-5 with TRBJ1-2; D not certain. The germline CDR1 and CDR2 sequences are MNHEY and SVGAGI. The CDR3 has 15 amino acids. Trimming shortened V by 7 bases and J by 6 bases, and 21 bases separated the two germline ends. CDR3 sequence (DNA): TGTGCCAGCACCCCAACTTTAGTCTGGGGTAATGGCTACACCTTC. This translates into CASTPTLVWGNGYTF.

This sequence joins TRBV6-4 and TRBJ2-5, with TRBD1 identical over 11 bases. In germline, CDR1 is MRHNA, CDR2 SNTAGT. The CDR3 loop spans 16 amino acids. V lost 0 bases and J lost 6; bases outside the gene matches: 6. The CDR3 sequence is CASSDSWTGGAKTQYF. CDR3 DNA: TGTGCCAGCAGTGACTCTTGGACAGGGGGCGCAAAGACCCAGTACTTC.

V is TRBV3-1 (or the pseudogene TRBV3-2) and J is TRBJ1-5; D perhaps matches TRBD1 (5 bases). CDR3 length equals 15 residues. The ends were cut back, 4 bases at V and 6 bases at J, with 16 bases in the middle. Germline V lookup: CDR1 LGHDT, CDR2 YNNKEL (reference sequence). CDR3 sequence (DNA): TGTGCCAGCAGCCCCGGAGAGGGGCGGGTTCAGCCCCAGCATTTT. Translated: CASSPGEGRVQPQHF.

The rearrangement links TRBV5-1 to TRBJ1-1; 7 positions agree with TRBD1. Germline V gene lookup returns CDR1 SGHRS and CDR2 YFSETQ. The J segment lost 5 bases and the V segment lost 4 bases, leaving 8 bases of the junction unmatched. This CDR3 has 14 amino acids. CDR3 sequence (DNA): TGCGCCAGCAGCCCTACAGGGGCGGGAACTGAAGCTTTCTTT. It encodes CASSPTGAGTEAFF.

The V call is TRBV9, the J call TRBJ1-3; TRBD1 might be the D (6 bases). This CDR3 region has 15 residues. CDR1 and CDR2 from the germline V gene are SGDLS and YYNGEE. V dropped 7 bases and J dropped 0 bases, with 14 bases sitting between them. In DNA form, the CDR3 reads TGTGCCAGCGCAGCACAGGGCTTCTCTGGAAACACCATATATTTT. It translates to CASAAQGFSGNTIYF.

The V gene is TRBV27, the J gene TRBJ2-5; 10 bases line up with TRBD2. CDR3 size: 13 residues. Per germline, CDR1 MNHEY and CDR2 SMNVEV (reference sequence). The CDR3 is CATTSGYQETQYF. CDR3 DNA sequence: TGTGCAACGACTAGCGGGTACCAAGAGACCCAGTACTTC.

V gene TRBV5-6 combines with J gene TRBJ1-1; 9 nucleotides match TRBD1. This CDR3 has 15 amino acids. V shed 4 bases and J 6 bases; nucleotides not matched to a gene: 10. Germline loops: CDR1 SGHDT, CDR2 YYEEEE. CDR3 sequence: CASSLGTGSIAEAFF. In nucleotides, the CDR3 is TGTGCCAGCAGCCTAGGGACAGGGAGTATTGCTGAAGCTTTCTTT.

This clone has only one observation. The genes are TRBV6-5 and TRBJ1-1, with a weak D call TRBD1 (6 bases). Trimming took 2 bases from V and 0 from J, leaving 7 bases between them. Germline values: CDR1 MNHEY, CDR2 SVGAGI. The CDR3 totals 14 residues. In DNA, the CDR3 is TGTGCCAGCAGTTACGGGGGCTTGAACACTGAAGCTTTCTTT. Its translation is CASSYGGLNTEAFF.

CDR3 loop: CACGRASPYEQYF. CDR3 coding DNA: TGTGCCTGCGGGAGGGCCTCCCCCTACGAGCAGTACTTC. V and J are TRBV30 and TRBJ2-7; 8 nucleotides line up with TRBD2. In germline, CDR1 is GTSNPN, CDR2 SVGIG (reference sequence). The CDR3 contains 13 residues. V trimming: 6 bases; J trimming: 2 bases; junction bases outside the gene matches: 6.